This T cell receptor (beta chain) stems from a study of blood T cell repertoires in COVID-19. CDR1 MNHEY and CDR2 SVGAGI come from the germline V gene. The CDR3 runs 13 residues. V lost 9 bases to trimming and J lost 2 bases; unmatched junction nucleotides: 3. Profiling relied on immunoSEQ multiplex PCR, and the TCRdb table lists in-frame clones only, not all of them. The data show some 250,000 clones, with roughly 91% seen just once and 2.3% held by the top ten. Material for sequencing was PBMCs or T cells enriched from blood (not recorded which). V usage is TRBV6-5 and J usage is TRBJ2-7, with TRBD2 matching 11 bases. The TCR was taken from a woman aged 40 to 49 with acute COVID-19. The CDR3 sequence: CASTSGGPYEQYF. The CDR3 coding sequence is TGTGCCAGTACTAGCGGGGGACCCTACGAGCAGTACTTC.